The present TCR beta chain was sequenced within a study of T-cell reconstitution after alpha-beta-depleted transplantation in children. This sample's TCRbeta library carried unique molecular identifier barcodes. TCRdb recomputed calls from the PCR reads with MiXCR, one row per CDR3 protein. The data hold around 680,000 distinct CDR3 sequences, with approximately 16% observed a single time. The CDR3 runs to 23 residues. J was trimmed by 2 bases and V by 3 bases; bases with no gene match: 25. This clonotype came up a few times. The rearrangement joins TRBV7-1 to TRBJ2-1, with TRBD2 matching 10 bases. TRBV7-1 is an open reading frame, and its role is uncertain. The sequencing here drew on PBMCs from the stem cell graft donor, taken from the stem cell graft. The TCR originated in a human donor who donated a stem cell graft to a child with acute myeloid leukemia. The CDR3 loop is CASSSFDRAKGTSDGVTYNEQFF. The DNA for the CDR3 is TGTGCCAGCAGCTCCTTCGACAGGGCCAAGGGGACTAGCGACGGAGTTACCTACAATGAGCAGTTCTTC.